The sequence of this T cell receptor beta chain was determined in a study of vaccination effects on CD4 cells after COVID-19. Turning to the study itself: Early and late post-vaccination samples came from a few convalescent patients.

Germline CDR1 is SGHRS and CDR2 is YFSETQ. V was cut by 4 bases and J by 3 bases, with 19 bases left in between. The CDR3 covers 16 residues. TCRdb's table, derived via immunoSEQ multiplex PCR, lists solely in-frame clones and lacks some. The sample includes approximately 16,000 clones, 76% of them seen just once. Concerning this clone: Its antigen is still unknown.

Expansion with viral peptide pools was applied to antigen-specific CD4+ T cells by the ViraFEST assay prior to sequencing. Culturing for about ten days preceded CD4+ T cell isolation. The person acquired a PCR-confirmed SARS-CoV-2 infection between March and December 2020. Vaccine administered to participants consisted of two doses of either BNT162b2 or mRNA-1273. The material sequenced was CD4+ T cells from PBMCs cultured with HCoV-NL63 spike peptides, taken after COVID-19 vaccination. The rearrangement links TRBV5-1 to TRBJ2-5; TRBD2 is a possible D gene (6 bases). This clonotype originated in a human donor who had a prior SARS-CoV-2 infection. CDR3 coding DNA: TGCGCCAGCAGCCCGGGGTTTATTAGCGGAGAAGAGACCCAGTACTTC. Translating it yields CASSPGFISGEETQYF.